The entry below describes one T cell receptor beta chain. The data were obtained in a study of shared clonotypes between healthy human individuals. Here immunoSEQ multiplex PCR was the method, and the copy in TCRdb shows in-frame clones only, minus some. The data hold 980,000 or so clones, with around three quarters observed a single time. This clonotype was obtained from a young man in good health. Sequenced material: memory CD4+ T cells sorted from blood. Subset in this sample: CD45RA-negative fraction.

This CDR3 is CASSYAGGAGGYTF. Here the CDR3 DNA reads TGTGCCAGCAGTTACGCAGGGGGCGCAGGTGGCTACACCTTC. This sequence joins TRBV6-6 and TRBJ1-2, with TRBD1 matching over 8 bases. CDR3 length: 14 residues. The V segment lost 2 bases and the J segment 7 bases; nucleotides outside the gene matches: 6. Germline values: CDR1 MNHNY, CDR2 SVGAGI (reference sequence).